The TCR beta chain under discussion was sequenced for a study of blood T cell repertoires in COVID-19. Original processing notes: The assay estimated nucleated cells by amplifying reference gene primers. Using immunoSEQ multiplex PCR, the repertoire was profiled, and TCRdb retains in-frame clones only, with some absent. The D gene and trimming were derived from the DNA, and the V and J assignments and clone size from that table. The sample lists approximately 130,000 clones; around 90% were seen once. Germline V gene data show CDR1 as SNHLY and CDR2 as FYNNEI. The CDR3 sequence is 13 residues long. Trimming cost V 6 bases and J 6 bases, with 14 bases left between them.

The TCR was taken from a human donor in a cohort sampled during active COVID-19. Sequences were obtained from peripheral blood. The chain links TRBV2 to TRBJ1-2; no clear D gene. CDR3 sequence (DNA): TGTGCCAGCAGCCCGGGAGGGCTGCATGGCTACACCTTC. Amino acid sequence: CASSPGGLHGYTF.